The present TCR beta chain was sequenced within a study of cytomegalovirus exposure and HLA in healthy donors. On the study more broadly: The roughly 700 first-cohort repertoires shared a platform with the 120 or so validation repertoires, as reported in a later analysis.

Sequencing used immunoSEQ multiplex PCR; TCRdb keeps in-frame clones, though not all of them. The table shows 45,000 to 65,000 clones, with about 91% occurring only once. General study findings and limits: Across donors, most TCRs were seen rarely, yet some public ones were widespread. For cytomegalovirus status, the classifier reportedly gave diagnoses with high specificity and sensitivity. There were under 200 TCR beta chains listed as cytomegalovirus-associated.

The germline V gene has CDR1 SGHRS and CDR2 YFSETQ. Germline trimming cut 4 bases from V and 1 base from J; bases unmatched to any gene: 2. This CDR3 is 13 amino acids long. Worth noting for this clone: Its specificity is not known.

The rearrangement joins TRBV5-1 to TRBJ2-7; 7 bases match TRBD1. The sequencing sample was made of PBMCs. The sequence was obtained from a woman aged 18-29 years in good health and CMV-seronegative. The CDR3 DNA follows: TGCGCCAGCAGCCGGGACAGATCCTACGAGCAGTACTTC. Residues: CASSRDRSYEQYF.